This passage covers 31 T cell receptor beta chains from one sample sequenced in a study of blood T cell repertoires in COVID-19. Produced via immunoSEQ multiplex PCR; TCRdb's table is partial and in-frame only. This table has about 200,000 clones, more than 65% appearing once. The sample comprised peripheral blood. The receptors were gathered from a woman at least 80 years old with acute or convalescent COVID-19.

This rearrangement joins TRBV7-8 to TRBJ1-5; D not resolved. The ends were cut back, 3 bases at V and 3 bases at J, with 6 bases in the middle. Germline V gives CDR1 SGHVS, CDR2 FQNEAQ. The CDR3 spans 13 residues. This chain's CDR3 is CASSLSSNQPQHF. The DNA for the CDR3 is TGTGCCAGCAGCTTGAGCTCCAATCAGCCCCAGCATTTT.

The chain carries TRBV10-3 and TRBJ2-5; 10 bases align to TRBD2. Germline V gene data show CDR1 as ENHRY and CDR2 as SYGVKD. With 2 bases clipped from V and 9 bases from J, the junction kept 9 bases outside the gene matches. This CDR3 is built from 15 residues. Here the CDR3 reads CAISEELAGKRAQYF. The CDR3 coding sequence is TGTGCCATCAGTGAGGAACTAGCGGGGAAAAGGGCCCAGTACTTC.

The CDR3 reads CASRPGGPNTGELFF. The CDR3, as DNA: TGTGCCAGCAGACCGGGGGGGCCGAACACCGGGGAGCTGTTTTTT. This sequence joins TRBV6-5 and TRBJ2-2; 8 bases align to TRBD2. The CDR3 runs 15 residues. The germline V gene encodes CDR1 MNHEY and CDR2 SVGAGI. With V trimmed by 6 bases and J by 0 bases, 3 bases remained unmatched.

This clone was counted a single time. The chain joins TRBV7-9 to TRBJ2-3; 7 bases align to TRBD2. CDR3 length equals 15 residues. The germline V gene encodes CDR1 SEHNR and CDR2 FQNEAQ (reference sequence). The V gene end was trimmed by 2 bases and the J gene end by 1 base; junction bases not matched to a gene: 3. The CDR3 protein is CASSLMGGGTDTQYF. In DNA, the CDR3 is TGTGCCAGCAGCTTAATGGGGGGGGGCACAGATACGCAGTATTTT.

The CDR3 DNA reads TGTGCCAGTAGTATACAGGGGGCAGGAGAGACCCAGTACTTC. This encodes CASSIQGAGETQYF. The genes are TRBV19 and TRBJ2-5, with 8 bases fitting TRBD1. The trim removed 2 bases at V and 4 bases at J, leaving 3 bases unmatched. This CDR3 spans 14 amino acids. CDR1 and CDR2 (germline): LNHDA, SQIVND (reference sequence).

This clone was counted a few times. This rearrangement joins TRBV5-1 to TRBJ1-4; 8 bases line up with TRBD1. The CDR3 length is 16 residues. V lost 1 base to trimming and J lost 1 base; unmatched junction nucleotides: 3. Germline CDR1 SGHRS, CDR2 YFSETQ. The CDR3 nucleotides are TGCGCCAGCAGCTTGACAGGGGGGCGAACTAATGAAAAACTGTTTTTT. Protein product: CASSLTGGRTNEKLFF.

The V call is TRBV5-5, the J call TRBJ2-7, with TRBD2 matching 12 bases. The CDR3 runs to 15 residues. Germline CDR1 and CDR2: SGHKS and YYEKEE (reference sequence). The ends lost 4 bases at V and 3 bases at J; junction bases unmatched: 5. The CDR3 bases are TGTGCCAGCAGCATACTAGCGGGGGGCAGCTACGAGCAGTACTTC. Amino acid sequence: CASSILAGGSYEQYF. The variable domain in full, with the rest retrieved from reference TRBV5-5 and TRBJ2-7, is DAGVTQSPTHLIKTRGQQVTLRCSPISGHKSVSWYQQVLGQGPQFIFQYYEKEERGRGNFPDRFSARQFPNYSSELNVNALLLGDSALYLCASSILAGGSYEQYFGPGTRLTVT.

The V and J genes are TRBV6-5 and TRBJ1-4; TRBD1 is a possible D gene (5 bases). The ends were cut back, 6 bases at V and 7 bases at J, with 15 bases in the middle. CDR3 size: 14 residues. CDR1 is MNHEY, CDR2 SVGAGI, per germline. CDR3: CASRNAGGGEKLFF. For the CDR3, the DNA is TGTGCCAGCAGGAACGCGGGGGGAGGTGAAAAACTGTTTTTT.

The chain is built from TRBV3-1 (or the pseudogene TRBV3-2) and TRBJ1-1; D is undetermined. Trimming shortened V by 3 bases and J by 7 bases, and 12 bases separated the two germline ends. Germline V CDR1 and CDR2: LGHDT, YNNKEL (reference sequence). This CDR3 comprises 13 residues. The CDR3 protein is CASSHTDDYEAFF. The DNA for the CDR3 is TGTGCCAGCAGCCATACCGACGACTATGAAGCTTTCTTT.

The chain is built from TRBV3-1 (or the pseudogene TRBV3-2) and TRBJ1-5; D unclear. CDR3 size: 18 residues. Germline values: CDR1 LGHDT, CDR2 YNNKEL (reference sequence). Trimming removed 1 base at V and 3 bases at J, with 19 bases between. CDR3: CASSQVAPEVTFNQPQHF. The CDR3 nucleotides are TGTGCCAGCAGCCAAGTAGCCCCGGAGGTCACCTTCAATCAGCCCCAGCATTTT.

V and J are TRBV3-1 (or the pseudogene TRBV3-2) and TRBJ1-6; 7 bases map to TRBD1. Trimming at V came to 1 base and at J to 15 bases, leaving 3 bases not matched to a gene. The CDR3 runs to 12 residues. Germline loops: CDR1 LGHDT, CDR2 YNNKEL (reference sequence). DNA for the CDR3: TGTGCCAGCAGCCAAGGCCAGGGGGTCCTCCACTTT. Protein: CASSQGQGVLHF.

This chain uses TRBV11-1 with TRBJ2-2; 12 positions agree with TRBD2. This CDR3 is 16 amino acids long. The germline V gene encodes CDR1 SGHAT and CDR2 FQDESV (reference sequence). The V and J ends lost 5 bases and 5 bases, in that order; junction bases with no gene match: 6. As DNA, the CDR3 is TGTGCCAGCAGCAGACTAGCGGGAGATCGTACCGGGGAGCTGTTTTTT. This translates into CASSRLAGDRTGELFF. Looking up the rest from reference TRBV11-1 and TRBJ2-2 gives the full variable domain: EAEVAQSPRYKITEKSQAVAFWCDPISGHATLYWYRQILGQGPELLVQFQDESVVDDSQLPKDRFSAERLKGVDSTLKIQPAELGDSAMYLCASSRLAGDRTGELFFGEGSRLTVL.

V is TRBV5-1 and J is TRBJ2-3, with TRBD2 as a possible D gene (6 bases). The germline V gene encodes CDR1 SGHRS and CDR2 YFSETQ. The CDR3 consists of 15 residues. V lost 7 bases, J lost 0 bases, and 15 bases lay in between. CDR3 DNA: TGCGCCAGCGTCCTGGCGGGGCGTAGCACAGATACGCAGTATTTT. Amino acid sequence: CASVLAGRSTDTQYF.

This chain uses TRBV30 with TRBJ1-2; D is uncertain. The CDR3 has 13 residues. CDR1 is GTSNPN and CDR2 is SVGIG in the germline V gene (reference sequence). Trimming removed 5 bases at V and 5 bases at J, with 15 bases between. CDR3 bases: TGTGCCTGGTCTCAACGACTCGGGTATGGCTACACCTTC. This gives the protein CAWSQRLGYGYTF.

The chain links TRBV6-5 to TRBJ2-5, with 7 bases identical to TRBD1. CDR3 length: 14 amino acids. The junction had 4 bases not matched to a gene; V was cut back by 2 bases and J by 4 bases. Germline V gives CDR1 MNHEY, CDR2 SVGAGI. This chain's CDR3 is CASSYTRDRETQYF. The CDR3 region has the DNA TGTGCCAGCAGTTACACCAGGGACAGAGAGACCCAGTACTTC.

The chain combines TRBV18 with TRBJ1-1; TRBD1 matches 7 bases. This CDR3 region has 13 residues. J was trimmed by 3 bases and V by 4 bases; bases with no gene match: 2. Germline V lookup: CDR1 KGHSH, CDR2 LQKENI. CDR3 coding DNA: TGTGCCAGCTCACACAGGGGAGACACTGAAGCTTTCTTT. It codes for CASSHRGDTEAFF.

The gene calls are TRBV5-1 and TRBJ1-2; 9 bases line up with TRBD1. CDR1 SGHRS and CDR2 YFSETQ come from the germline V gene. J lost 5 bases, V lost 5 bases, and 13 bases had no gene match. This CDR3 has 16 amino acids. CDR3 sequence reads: CASSRPPGQGIYGYTF. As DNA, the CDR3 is TGCGCCAGCAGTCGACCGCCGGGACAGGGAATTTATGGCTACACCTTC.

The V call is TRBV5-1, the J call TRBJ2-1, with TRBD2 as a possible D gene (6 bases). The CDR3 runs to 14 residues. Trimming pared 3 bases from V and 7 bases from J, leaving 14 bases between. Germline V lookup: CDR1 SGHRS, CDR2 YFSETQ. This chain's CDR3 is CASSWRGPSNEQFF. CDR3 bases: TGCGCCAGCAGCTGGAGGGGTCCCTCTAATGAGCAGTTCTTC.

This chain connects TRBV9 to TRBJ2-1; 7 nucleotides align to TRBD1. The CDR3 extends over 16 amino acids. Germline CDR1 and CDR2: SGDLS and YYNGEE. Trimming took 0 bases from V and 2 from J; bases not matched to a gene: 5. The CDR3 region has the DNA TGTGCCAGCAGCGTAGGGTCGCAGGGGGCCTACAATGAGCAGTTCTTC. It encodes CASSVGSQGAYNEQFF. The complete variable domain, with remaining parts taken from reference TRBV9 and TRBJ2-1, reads DSGVTQTPKHLITATGQRVTLRCSPRSGDLSVYWYQQSLDQGLQFLIQYYNGEERAKGNILERFSAQQFPDLHSELNLSSLELGDSALYFCASSVGSQGAYNEQFFGPGTRLTVL.

CDR3 nucleotide sequence: TGTGCCAGCAGCTTCAGTATAGCGGGAGGTCCCCTAGAGACCCAGTACTTC. This translates into CASSFSIAGGPLETQYF. This chain connects TRBV11-2 to TRBJ2-5; 10 positions agree with TRBD2. Germline values: CDR1 SGHAT, CDR2 FQNNGV. V trimming: 3 bases; J trimming: 4 bases; junction bases outside the gene matches: 11. The CDR3 has 17 amino acids.

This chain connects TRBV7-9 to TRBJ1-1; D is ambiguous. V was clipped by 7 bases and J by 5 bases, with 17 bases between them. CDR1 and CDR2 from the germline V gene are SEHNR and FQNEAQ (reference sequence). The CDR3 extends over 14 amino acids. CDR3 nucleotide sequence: TGTGCCAGCAATGGGGTCACGGCGGGGACTGAAGCTTTCTTT. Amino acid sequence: CASNGVTAGTEAFF.

Here the CDR3 DNA reads TGTGCCAGTTCGTGGGGGACACCGGGACAGGGACACTCTGGAAACACCATATATTTT. Translation gives CASSWGTPGQGHSGNTIYF. V gene TRBV27 combines with J gene TRBJ1-3; TRBD1 aligns across 9 bases. Unmatched junction bases numbered 18, after V lost 9 bases and J lost 0 bases. This CDR3 has 19 residues. Germline V lookup: CDR1 MNHEY, CDR2 SMNVEV (reference sequence).

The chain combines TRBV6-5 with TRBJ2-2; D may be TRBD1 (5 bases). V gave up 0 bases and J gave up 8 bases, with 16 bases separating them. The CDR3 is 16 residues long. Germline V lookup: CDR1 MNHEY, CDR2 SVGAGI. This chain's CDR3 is CASSYSSAKRGGELFF. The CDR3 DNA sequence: TGTGCCAGCAGTTACTCGAGTGCTAAAAGGGGTGGGGAGCTGTTTTTT.

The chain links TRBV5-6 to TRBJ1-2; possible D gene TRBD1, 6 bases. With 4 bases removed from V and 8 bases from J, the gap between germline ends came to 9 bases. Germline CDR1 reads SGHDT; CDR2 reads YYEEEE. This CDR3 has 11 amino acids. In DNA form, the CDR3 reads TGTGCCAGCAGCCAGGGGTTGGGCTACACCTTC. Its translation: CASSQGLGYTF.

CDR3 sequence: CASTATQGTNTEAFF. The CDR3 DNA reads TGTGCCAGCACCGCAACACAGGGGACGAACACTGAAGCTTTCTTT. This chain uses TRBV9 with TRBJ1-1, with TRBD1 matching 7 bases. This CDR3 comprises 15 residues. V lost 6 bases and J lost 1; bases outside the gene matches: 9. The germline V gene encodes CDR1 SGDLS and CDR2 YYNGEE.

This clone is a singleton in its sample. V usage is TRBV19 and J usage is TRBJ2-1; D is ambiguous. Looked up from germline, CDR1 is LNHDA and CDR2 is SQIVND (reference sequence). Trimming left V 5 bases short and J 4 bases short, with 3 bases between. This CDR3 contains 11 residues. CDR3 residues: CASSSYNEQFF. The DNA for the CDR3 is TGTGCCAGTAGTTCATACAATGAGCAGTTCTTC. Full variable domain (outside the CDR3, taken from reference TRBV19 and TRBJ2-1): DGGITQSPKYLFRKEGQNVTLSCEQNLNHDAMYWYRQDPGQGLRLIYYSQIVNDFQKGDIAEGYSVSREKKESFPLTVTSAQKNPTAFYLCASSSYNEQFFGPGTRLTVL.

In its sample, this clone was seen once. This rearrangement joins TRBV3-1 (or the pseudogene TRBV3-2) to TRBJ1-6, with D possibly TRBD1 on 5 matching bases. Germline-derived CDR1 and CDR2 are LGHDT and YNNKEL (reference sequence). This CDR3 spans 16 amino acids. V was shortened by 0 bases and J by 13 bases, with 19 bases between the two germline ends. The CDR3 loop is CASSQDLPTAGGPLHF. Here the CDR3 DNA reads TGTGCCAGCAGCCAAGATCTACCTACAGCTGGGGGGCCCCTCCACTTT.

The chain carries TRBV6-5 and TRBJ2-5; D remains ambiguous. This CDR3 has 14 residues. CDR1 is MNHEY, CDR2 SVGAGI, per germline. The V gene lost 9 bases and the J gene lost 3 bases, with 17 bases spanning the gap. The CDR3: CASEEAFGEETQYF. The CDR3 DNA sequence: TGTGCCAGTGAAGAAGCTTTTGGTGAAGAGACCCAGTACTTC.

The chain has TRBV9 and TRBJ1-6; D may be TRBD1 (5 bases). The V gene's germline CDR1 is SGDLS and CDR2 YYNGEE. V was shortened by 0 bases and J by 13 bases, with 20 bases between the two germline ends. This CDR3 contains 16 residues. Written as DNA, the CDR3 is TGTGCCAGCAGCGTAGCCCCCTCGGTGCAGGGCTCGCCCCTCCACTTT. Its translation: CASSVAPSVQGSPLHF. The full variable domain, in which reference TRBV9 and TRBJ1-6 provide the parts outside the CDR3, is DSGVTQTPKHLITATGQRVTLRCSPRSGDLSVYWYQQSLDQGLQFLIQYYNGEERAKGNILERFSAQQFPDLHSELNLSSLELGDSALYFCASSVAPSVQGSPLHFGNGTRLTVT.

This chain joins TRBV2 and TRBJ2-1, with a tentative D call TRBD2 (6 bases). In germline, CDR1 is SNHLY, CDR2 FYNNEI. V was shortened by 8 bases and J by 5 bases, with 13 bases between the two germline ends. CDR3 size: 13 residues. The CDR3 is CASGTLPNNEQFF. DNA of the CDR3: TGTGCCAGCGGGACTTTACCGAACAATGAGCAGTTCTTC.

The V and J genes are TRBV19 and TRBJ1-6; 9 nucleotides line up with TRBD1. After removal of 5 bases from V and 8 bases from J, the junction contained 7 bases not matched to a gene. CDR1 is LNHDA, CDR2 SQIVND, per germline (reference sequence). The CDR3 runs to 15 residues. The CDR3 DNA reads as TGTGCCAGTAGTCCTTTGGACAGGGGTCATTCACCCCTCCACTTT. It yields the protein CASSPLDRGHSPLHF.